This entry lists 20 T cell receptor beta chains sequenced from one sample in a study of T cell responses to AZD1222 COVID-19 vaccine. Sequencing used immunoSEQ multiplex PCR; TCRdb keeps in-frame clones, though not all of them. The sample consists of 89,000 or so clones, under 95% of them appearing once. The material sequenced was peripheral blood, taken 28 days after the second AZD1222 dose. All receptors come from an adult who received the AZD1222 COVID-19 vaccine.

This clone is a singleton in its sample. The V gene is TRBV30, the J gene TRBJ1-1; D is unclear. Germline V gene data show CDR1 as GTSNPN and CDR2 as SVGIG (reference sequence). The V end lost 0 bases, the J end lost 10 bases, and 15 bases lay between the germline ends. This CDR3 has 13 amino acids. Here the CDR3 reads CAWSVKGPRGAFF. For the CDR3, the DNA is TGTGCCTGGAGTGTAAAGGGCCCCCGGGGAGCTTTCTTT.

CDR3 DNA: TGCGCCAGCAGCTTCTACGGGGGGGCCTACAATGAGCAGTTCTTC. Encoded protein: CASSFYGGAYNEQFF. The chain joins TRBV5-1 to TRBJ2-1; 8 bases are shared with TRBD2. The CDR3 extends over 15 amino acids. V lost 2 bases to trimming and J lost 2 bases; unmatched junction nucleotides: 3. Germline loops: CDR1 SGHRS, CDR2 YFSETQ.

The chain combines TRBV9 with TRBJ2-7; D is uncertain. The CDR3 contains 11 residues. Germline CDR1 reads SGDLS; CDR2 reads YYNGEE. Deletions cut 7 bases from V and 3 bases from J, with 8 bases between. CDR3 nucleotides: TGTGCCAGCCGTTGGTGCTACGAGCAGTACTTC. This codes for CASRWCYEQYF.

The CDR3 loop reads CASSLAPRTDNSPLHF. DNA for the CDR3: TGCGCCAGCAGCTTGGCCCCTAGGACGGATAATTCACCCCTCCACTTT. The chain uses TRBV5-1 and TRBJ1-6; no reliable D call. V was clipped by 0 bases and J by 5 bases, with 12 bases between them. The CDR3 is 16 amino acids. CDR1 SGHRS and CDR2 YFSETQ come from the germline V gene.

The V gene is TRBV20-1, the J gene TRBJ1-1; a weak D match, TRBD1 (6 bases). This CDR3 spans 14 amino acids. V was cut by 6 bases and J by 0 bases, with 14 bases left in between. Germline-derived CDR1 and CDR2 are DFQATT and SNEGSKA (reference sequence). As DNA, the CDR3 is TGCAGTGCCAGTCCCCCAGGGGTGAACACTGAAGCTTTCTTT. It yields the protein CSASPPGVNTEAFF.

This clone has just one count. The gene calls are TRBV7-8 and TRBJ1-3; D remains unclear. The germline V gene encodes CDR1 SGHVS and CDR2 FQNEAQ. The CDR3 loop spans 13 amino acids. The ends were cut back, 1 base at V and 0 bases at J, with 1 base in the middle. Written as DNA, the CDR3 is TGTGCCAGCAGCTTAGACTCTGGAAACACCATATATTTT. Protein: CASSLDSGNTIYF.

The CDR3 DNA sequence: TGTGCCATCAGCCGGGACAGGCCATACGGGGTGGAGCAGTACTTC. Residues: CAISRDRPYGVEQYF. This chain joins TRBV10-3 and TRBJ2-7; 8 positions agree with TRBD1. The germline V gene encodes CDR1 ENHRY and CDR2 SYGVKD. The V segment lost 6 bases and the J segment 7 bases; nucleotides outside the gene matches: 14. CDR3 length: 15 amino acids.

The CDR3 reads CASSPRQDPEKLFF. The CDR3 region has the DNA TGTGCCAGCAGCCCCCGACAGGATCCCGAAAAACTGTTTTTT. The genes are TRBV11-2 and TRBJ1-4; TRBD1 might be the D (6 bases). The germline CDR1 and CDR2 sequences are SGHAT and FQNNGV. V lost 5 bases to trimming and J lost 8 bases, with 15 bases between them. The CDR3 is 14 amino acids. Full variable domain (remainder filled in from reference TRBV11-2 and TRBJ1-4): EAGVAQSPRYKIIEKRQSVAFWCNPISGHATLYWYQQILGQGPKLLIQFQNNGVVDDSQLPKDRFSAERLKGVDSTLKIQPAKLEDSAVYLCASSPRQDPEKLFFGSGTQLSVL.

The rearrangement links TRBV5-6 to TRBJ1-5, with D hard to call. The V and J ends lost 8 bases and 2 bases respectively, with 11 bases between them. The CDR3 sequence is 13 residues long. CDR1 SGHDT and CDR2 YYEEEE come from the germline V gene. Written as DNA, the CDR3 is TGTGCCAGTTCCCCAGGCGGCAATCAGCCCCAGCATTTT. Its translation: CASSPGGNQPQHF. The variable domain in full, completed from reference TRBV5-6 and TRBJ1-5, reads DAGVTQSPTHLIKTRGQQVTLRCSPKSGHDTVSWYQQALGQGPQFIFQYYEEEERQRGNFPDRFSGHQFPNYSSELNVNALLLGDSALYLCASSPGGNQPQHFGDGTRLSIL.

The CDR3, as DNA: TGTGCCAGCATTAAACCGGGACAGGGAAACAATGAGCAGTTCTTC. Encoded protein: CASIKPGQGNNEQFF. The gene calls are TRBV27 and TRBJ2-1; TRBD1 matches 9 bases. CDR3 size: 15 residues. V lost 7 bases, J lost 5 bases, and 9 bases stayed unmatched. Germline values: CDR1 MNHEY, CDR2 SMNVEV (reference sequence).

The V gene is TRBV19, the J gene TRBJ2-2; D gene unclear. Between the trimmed V and J ends, which lost 6 bases and 6 bases, there was a span of 8 bases. The CDR3 has 12 amino acids. Germline V CDR1 and CDR2: LNHDA, SQIVND (reference sequence). The DNA for the CDR3 is TGTGCCAGTAGAGTTGGCGCCGGGGAGCTGTTTTTT. Its protein product is CASRVGAGELFF.

The chain recombines TRBV14 with TRBJ2-7; D is ambiguous. Germline V gene lookup returns CDR1 SGHDN and CDR2 FVKESK. The ends were cut back, 1 base at V and 1 base at J, with 11 bases in the middle. The CDR3 extends over 15 amino acids. The CDR3 DNA is TGTGCCAGCAGCCAAGGGCAGGTACGGTCCTACGAGCAGTACTTC. Its translation: CASSQGQVRSYEQYF.

The chain is built from TRBV7-6 and TRBJ1-5, with a weak D call TRBD1 (5 bases). Germline V gene lookup returns CDR1 SGHVS and CDR2 FNYEAQ. This CDR3 contains 20 residues. Trimming pared 4 bases from V and 1 base from J, leaving 26 bases between. DNA for the CDR3: TGTGCCAGCAGCTCAGACAGCATAGGAATTATCGGGTTGAGCAATCAGCCCCAGCATTTT. It translates to CASSSDSIGIIGLSNQPQHF. Full variable domain (rest looked up from reference TRBV7-6 and TRBJ1-5): GAGVSQSPRYKVTKRGQDVALRCDPISGHVSLYWYRQALGQGPEFLTYFNYEAQQDKSGLPNDRFSAERPEGSISTLTIQRTEQRDSAMYRCASSSDSIGIIGLSNQPQHFGDGTRLSIL.

This chain connects TRBV14 to TRBJ1-2; possibly TRBD1 for D (5 bases). From germline, CDR1 is SGHDN and CDR2 FVKESK. Trimming took off 3 bases at V and 5 bases at J, with 16 bases between the two ends. This CDR3 has 15 residues. CDR3 amino acids: CASSHGSGTFYGYTF. The CDR3 DNA is TGTGCCAGCAGCCATGGGTCCGGGACTTTTTATGGCTACACCTTC.

This clone was counted a few times. This chain joins TRBV30 and TRBJ1-2; a weak D match, TRBD1 (6 bases). The V end was cut by 2 bases, the J end by 3 bases, with 16 bases between. The CDR3 has 15 residues. Germline V lookup: CDR1 GTSNPN, CDR2 SVGIG (reference sequence). CDR3 protein: CAWSQQGSRDYGYTF. CDR3 DNA sequence: TGTGCCTGGAGTCAACAGGGTAGTAGAGACTATGGCTACACCTTC.

The rearrangement uses TRBV5-4 and TRBJ1-1; 12 bases line up with TRBD1. After removal of 4 bases from V and 1 base from J, the junction contained 8 bases not matched to a gene. The CDR3 consists of 17 residues. Germline CDR1 is SGHNT and CDR2 is YYREEE (reference sequence). The CDR3 protein is CASSKGQGARKNTEAFF. DNA for the CDR3: TGTGCCAGCAGCAAGGGACAGGGGGCGAGGAAGAACACTGAAGCTTTCTTT. The full variable domain, its missing parts supplied by reference TRBV5-4 and TRBJ1-1, is ETGVTQSPTHLIKTRGQQVTLRCSSQSGHNTVSWYQQALGQGPQFIFQYYREEENGRGNFPPRFSGLQFPNYSSELNVNALELDDSALYLCASSKGQGARKNTEAFFGQGTRLTVV.

This chain uses TRBV9 with TRBJ1-2; D not resolved. The CDR3 sequence is 14 residues long. V lost 4 bases and J 5 bases, leaving 15 bases between the germline ends. Germline lookup yields CDR1 SGDLS and CDR2 YYNGEE. CDR3 DNA sequence: TGTGCCAGCAGCCCCAGCCCGGGCGGATATGGCTACACCTTC. It is translated as CASSPSPGGYGYTF.

The chain is built from TRBV10-3 and TRBJ2-3; D is uncertain. Between the trimmed V and J ends, which lost 10 bases and 0 bases, there was a span of 8 bases. The CDR3 has 12 residues. Germline V lookup: CDR1 ENHRY, CDR2 SYGVKD. The CDR3 coding sequence is TGTGCCACCGGTTACAGCACAGATACGCAGTATTTT. Its protein is CATGYSTDTQYF.

The CDR3 coding sequence is TGTGCCAGCAGCCCTACCGGGGCTACTAACTATGGCTACACCTTC. It translates to CASSPTGATNYGYTF. The J gene is TRBJ1-2, the V gene TRBV9; D is perhaps TRBD1 (5 bases). Trimming took off 4 bases at V and 0 bases at J, with 13 bases between the two ends. The germline CDR1 and CDR2 sequences are SGDLS and YYNGEE. The CDR3 has 15 residues.

The CDR3 spells CASIRGLRKKIYEQYF. In DNA, the CDR3 is TGCGCCAGCATAAGGGGACTACGCAAAAAAATCTACGAGCAGTACTTC. The J gene is TRBJ2-7, the V gene TRBV4-1, with 7 bases lining up with TRBD2. Germline CDR1 and CDR2: MGHRA and YSYEKL. This CDR3 region has 16 residues. J was trimmed by 3 bases and V by 7 bases; bases with no gene match: 15.